This T cell receptor (beta chain) was captured by sequencing in a study of T cells in Graves' hyperthyroidism and ophthalmopathy. This clonotype has a handful of counts. Germline values: CDR1 MDHEN, CDR2 SYDVKM. V shed 10 bases and J shed 1 base, with 19 bases lying between them. The CDR3 contains 15 residues. TCR beta CDR3 region amplification was performed from RNA transcripts. When the TCR CDR3 underwent first-round RT-PCR, the HTBI primer set was used. One entry per CDR3 protein results from TCRdb running MiXCR on the multiplex PCR reads. Among 700,000 or so distinct CDR3 sequences listed, roughly 15% were seen once.

Sequenced material: blood. The TCR sequence derives from a woman in her forties or fifties with Graves' ophthalmopathy. This chain joins TRBV28 and TRBJ1-1; no clear D gene. The CDR3 is CANWEAINSNTEAFF. CDR3 DNA sequence: TGTGCCAACTGGGAGGCGATCAATTCGAACACTGAAGCTTTCTTT.